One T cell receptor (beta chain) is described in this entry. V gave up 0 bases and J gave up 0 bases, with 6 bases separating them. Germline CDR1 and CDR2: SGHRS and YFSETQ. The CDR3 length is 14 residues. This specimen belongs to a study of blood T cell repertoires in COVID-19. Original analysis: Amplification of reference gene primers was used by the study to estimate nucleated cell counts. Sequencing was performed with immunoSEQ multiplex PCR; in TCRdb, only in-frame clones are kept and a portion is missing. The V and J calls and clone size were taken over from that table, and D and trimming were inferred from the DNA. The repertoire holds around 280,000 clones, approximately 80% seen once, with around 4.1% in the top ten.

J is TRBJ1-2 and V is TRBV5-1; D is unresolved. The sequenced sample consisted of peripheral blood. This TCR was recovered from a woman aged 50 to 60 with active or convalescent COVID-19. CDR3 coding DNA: TGCGCCAGCAGCTTGGAACCAGCTAACTATGGCTACACCTTC. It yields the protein CASSLEPANYGYTF.